Here is one T cell receptor beta chain with its context. The source of the sample is a study of control samples from healthy donors and cancer patients. CDR1 LGHDT and CDR2 YNNKEL come from the germline V gene (reference sequence). After removal of 2 bases from V and 3 bases from J, the junction contained 7 bases not matched to a gene. The CDR3 is 16 amino acids. Assay: immunoSEQ multiplex PCR; the TCRdb copy retains only in-frame clones and omits some. The sample has about 34,000 clones, about 88% seen once. The V call is TRBV3-1 (or the pseudogene TRBV3-2), the J call TRBJ1-5; 7 bases match TRBD1. The sequence was collected from a woman between 40 and 50 years old with lung cancer. The sample taken for sequencing was PBMCs. The CDR3 DNA reads TGTGCCAGCAGCCAATATACAGGGGTTAACAATCAGCCCCAGCATTTT. Protein product: CASSQYTGVNNQPQHF.